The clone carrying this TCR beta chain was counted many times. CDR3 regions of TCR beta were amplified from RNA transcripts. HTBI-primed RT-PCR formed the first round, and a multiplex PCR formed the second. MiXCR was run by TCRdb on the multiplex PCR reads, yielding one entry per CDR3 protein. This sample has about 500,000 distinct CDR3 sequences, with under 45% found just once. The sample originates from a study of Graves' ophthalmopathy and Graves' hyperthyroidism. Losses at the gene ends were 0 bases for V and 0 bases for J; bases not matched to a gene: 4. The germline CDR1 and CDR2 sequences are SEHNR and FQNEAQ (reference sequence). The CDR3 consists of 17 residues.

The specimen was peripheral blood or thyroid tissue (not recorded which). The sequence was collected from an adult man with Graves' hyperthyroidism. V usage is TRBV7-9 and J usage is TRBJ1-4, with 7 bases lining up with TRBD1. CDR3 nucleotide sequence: TGTGCCAGCAGCTTAGCGCGACAGGGACCAACTAATGAAAAACTGTTTTTT. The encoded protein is CASSLARQGPTNEKLFF.